Listed here are 8 T cell receptor beta chains from one sample, sequenced in a study of regulatory T cells in long-lasting Graves disease. CDR3-region Arm-PCR and iRepertoire HTBI primers produced the TCR beta libraries. TCRdb redid the calling of the multiplex PCR reads with MiXCR, one entry per CDR3 protein. The sample holds hundreds of thousands of distinct CDR3 sequences, about 16% seen once. Time point in this sample: newly diagnosed GD, antithyroid drugs for less than 3 months. Researchers made the TCR library from RNA that was extracted from PBMCs. These data were likewise used in another study, on T cells in Graves' hyperthyroidism and ophthalmopathy.

The sample here was peripheral blood mononuclear cells (PBMCs), taken at new diagnosis, from a patient treated with antithyroid drugs. The receptors were gathered from a young man with Graves disease.

The sample holds a few counts of this clonotype. The gene calls are TRBV14 and TRBJ2-5; the D gene could be TRBD1 or TRBD2 (5 bases each). Germline V gene data show CDR1 as SGHDN and CDR2 as FVKESK. The V end lost 1 base, the J end lost 5 bases, and 17 bases lay between the germline ends. This CDR3 has 16 amino acids. CDR3 residues: CASSQGDGRYFETQYF. In DNA, the CDR3 is TGTGCCAGCAGCCAAGGGGACGGCAGATATTTTGAGACCCAGTACTTC.

This clonotype has ten or more counts. V is TRBV5-1 and J is TRBJ2-1, with D tentatively TRBD1 (5 bases). The CDR3 extends over 14 amino acids. From germline, CDR1 is SGHRS and CDR2 YFSETQ. The V end was cut by 2 bases, the J end by 2 bases, with 8 bases between. CDR3 sequence (DNA): TGCGCCAGCAGCTTACAGGCCGCCTACAATGAGCAGTTCTTC. Protein product: CASSLQAAYNEQFF. Filled out from reference TRBV5-1 and TRBJ2-1, the complete variable domain reads KAGVTQTPRYLIKTRGQQVTLSCSPISGHRSVSWYQQTPGQGLQFLFEYFSETQRNKGNFPGRFSGRQFSNSRSEMNVSTLELGDSALYLCASSLQAAYNEQFFGPGTRLTVL.

This clonotype was seen ten or more times. This chain links TRBV18 with TRBJ2-5, with D perhaps assigned TRBD1 or TRBD2 (5 bases each). The V gene's germline CDR1 is KGHSH and CDR2 LQKENI. Trimming took off 3 bases at V and 7 bases at J, with 15 bases between the two ends. This CDR3 is 14 amino acids long. CDR3 sequence (DNA): TGTGCCAGCTCACCGCCGGGACGACAATCGACCCAGTACTTC. Amino acid sequence: CASSPPGRQSTQYF.

This clonotype was detected only a few times. The V and J genes are TRBV5-1 and TRBJ2-1; 7 nucleotides match TRBD2. The CDR3 is made up of 15 amino acids. Germline assignment: CDR1 SGHRS and CDR2 YFSETQ. V lost 4 bases and J lost 3; bases outside the gene matches: 7. CDR3 in DNA: TGCGCCAGCAGCCCCTCACTAGCGAACTACAATGAGCAGTTCTTC. Translated, it gives CASSPSLANYNEQFF. The full variable domain, in which reference TRBV5-1 and TRBJ2-1 provide the parts outside the CDR3, is KAGVTQTPRYLIKTRGQQVTLSCSPISGHRSVSWYQQTPGQGLQFLFEYFSETQRNKGNFPGRFSGRQFSNSRSEMNVSTLELGDSALYLCASSPSLANYNEQFFGPGTRLTVL.

J is TRBJ2-5 and V is TRBV15; a weak D match, TRBD1 (6 bases). Germline V CDR1 and CDR2: LNHNV, YYDKDF (reference sequence). Deletions cut 1 base from V and 3 bases from J, with 6 bases between. The CDR3 has 13 amino acids. The CDR3 nucleotides are TGTGCCACCAGCAGAGGGACAGAAGAGACCCAGTACTTC. Translation: CATSRGTEETQYF.

The rearrangement links TRBV12-3 or TRBV12-4 to TRBJ1-1; no clear D gene. CDR3 length: 14 residues. V lost 2 bases and J lost 9, with 16 bases in between. This chain's CDR3 is CASSLSGDTRKAFF. The CDR3 nucleotides are TGTGCCAGCAGTTTATCCGGCGATACACGGAAAGCTTTCTTT.

This clonotype was picked up many times. The V and J genes are TRBV6-1 and TRBJ1-1; D unresolved. V was pared by 6 bases and J by 5 bases, with 16 bases between. The CDR3 totals 14 residues. Per germline, CDR1 MNHNS and CDR2 SASEGT. Here the CDR3 reads CASRPARELTEAFF. The DNA of the CDR3 is TGTGCCAGCAGACCTGCTAGGGAGTTGACTGAAGCTTTCTTT.

The sample holds a few counts of this clonotype. The J gene is TRBJ1-2, the V gene TRBV9; 10 nucleotides match TRBD1. The CDR3 has 16 residues. V gave up 2 bases and J gave up 4 bases; unmatched junction bases: 8. Germline-derived CDR1 and CDR2 are SGDLS and YYNGEE. CDR3: CASSVGQGDPAYGYTF. CDR3 sequence (DNA): TGTGCCAGCAGCGTCGGACAGGGGGATCCCGCCTATGGCTACACCTTC.